This T cell receptor beta chain was captured by sequencing in a study of neurological immune-mediated disorders. Study observations and caveats: Because no CDR3 amino acid sequences were shared across subjects by expanded clones, private repertoires were suggested in all groups. In HTLV-1-associated myelopathy, TCR clonal expansion was greatest, and in multiple sclerosis it was least, below healthy controls.

Sample time point: longitudinal time-point 2. Unsorted libraries were generated from 2 million PBMCs. These cells had been stored in RNAlater at -80 C. V lost 8 bases to trimming and J lost 13 bases, with 18 bases between them. The CDR3 is made up of 13 amino acids. CDR1 and CDR2 (germline): SGHVS, FNYEAQ. Synthesis of cDNA used 5'RACE (with 10-nucleotide random UMIs). TCRdb used MiXCR to reprocess the 5' RACE reads, holding one entry per CDR3 protein. The data hold 70,000 to 95,000 distinct CDR3 sequences, with roughly 13% observed a single time. Ten or more counts support this clonotype. Its antigen remains unidentified.

The receptor was derived from a female donor with HTLV-1-associated myelopathy (HAM/TSP). Material: PBMCs. This chain uses TRBV7-6 with TRBJ1-6; possible D gene TRBD1, 5 bases. The CDR3 DNA follows: TGTGCCAGCCGGGTGACAGAGAAGGGTCCCCTCCACTTT. It yields the protein CASRVTEKGPLHF.